Listed below are T cell receptor beta chains from one sample, sequenced in a study of blood T cells in healthy people across ages. TCRdb re-called the 5' RACE reads with MiXCR, one entry per CDR3 protein. The repertoire holds more than 800,000 distinct CDR3 sequences, around 26% seen once, with around a sixth in the top ten. The sequencing sample was made of blood. These receptors were taken from a woman at least 80 years old in good health. The CDR3 runs from the conserved cysteine through the conserved F or W. Fields, in order: J gene, CDR3 length, clone size, D gene, V gene, CDR3 DNA, CDR3 protein. The D gene is left open where the match is weak. Clone size is stated in some rows and not others, as once, few, many or a class when expanded.

j_gene: TRBJ2-3; len: 15; abundance: many; d_gene: TRBD2; v_gene: TRBV27; CDR3nt: TGTGCCAGCAGGGAGGACCGGGGGGGCACAGATACGCAGTATTTT; CDR3aa: CASREDRGGTDTQYF
j_gene: TRBJ2-3; len: 15; abundance: few; d_gene: TRBD2; v_gene: TRBV9; CDR3nt: TGTGCCAGCAGCGGCTTCGGGGGGGCCGGAGATACGCAGTATTTT; CDR3aa: CASSGFGGAGDTQYF
j_gene: TRBJ1-6; len: 14; abundance: few; d_gene: .; v_gene: TRBV7-2; CDR3nt: TGTGCCAGCAGACCTCAGTCAGGAAATTCACCCCTCCACTTT; CDR3aa: CASRPQSGNSPLHF
j_gene: TRBJ2-1; len: 11; abundance: many; d_gene: .; v_gene: TRBV20-1; CDR3nt: TGCAGCACTAAGGGGGACAATGAGCAGTTCTTC; CDR3aa: CSTKGDNEQFF
j_gene: TRBJ2-3; len: 15; abundance: few; d_gene: .; v_gene: TRBV5-1; CDR3nt: TGCGCCAGCAGCTTGGGTGGGGCGTGGACAGATACGCAGTATTTT; CDR3aa: CASSLGGAWTDTQYF
j_gene: TRBJ2-1; len: 16; abundance: many; d_gene: TRBD1; v_gene: TRBV5-1; CDR3nt: TGCGCCAGCACCCGATTAAAACAGGGGCAGGGGAATGAGCAGTTCTTC; CDR3aa: CASTRLKQGQGNEQFF
j_gene: TRBJ2-7; len: 13; abundance: many; d_gene: .; v_gene: TRBV5-6; CDR3nt: TGTGCCAGCAGCTTGGACAGCCTCTACGAGCAGTACTTC; CDR3aa: CASSLDSLYEQYF
j_gene: TRBJ1-5; len: 19; abundance: .; d_gene: .; v_gene: TRBV6-2/TRBV6-3; CDR3nt: TGTGCCAGCACCACTCTGGTGGGCCAAGGGACACGGCTTCAGGAGCCCCAGCATTTT; CDR3aa: CASTTLVGQGTRLQEPQHF
j_gene: TRBJ1-2; len: 14; abundance: many; d_gene: .; v_gene: TRBV5-6; CDR3nt: TGTGCCAGCAGCTTGCAGGGGCTGAGCTATGGCTACACCTTC; CDR3aa: CASSLQGLSYGYTF
j_gene: TRBJ1-2; len: 13; abundance: .; d_gene: .; v_gene: TRBV14; CDR3nt: TGTGCCAGCAGTTTACGGCCGTCGGGAGGCTACACCTTC; CDR3aa: CASSLRPSGGYTF
j_gene: TRBJ2-1; len: 14; abundance: .; d_gene: TRBD2; v_gene: TRBV20-1; CDR3nt: TGCAGTGCTGAGTCTGGGACTAGAATCAATGAGCAGTTCTTC; CDR3aa: CSAESGTRINEQFF
j_gene: TRBJ2-3; len: 15; abundance: many; d_gene: .; v_gene: TRBV7-9; CDR3nt: TGTGCCAGCAGCTTAGCGCTAGGAGCCACAGATACGCAGTATTTT; CDR3aa: CASSLALGATDTQYF
j_gene: TRBJ2-1; len: 12; abundance: many; d_gene: .; v_gene: TRBV6-2/TRBV6-3; CDR3nt: TGTGCCAGCAGTTACAAACACCATGAGCAGTTCTTC; CDR3aa: CASSYKHHEQFF
j_gene: TRBJ2-3; len: 14; abundance: many; d_gene: .; v_gene: TRBV9; CDR3nt: TGTGCCAGCAGCGCCCGGACTGACACAGATACGCAGTATTTT; CDR3aa: CASSARTDTDTQYF
j_gene: TRBJ1-2; len: 14; abundance: many; d_gene: .; v_gene: TRBV7-9; CDR3nt: TGTGCCAGCAGTCCCGGGGGCGGTCACTATGGCTACACCTTC; CDR3aa: CASSPGGGHYGYTF
j_gene: TRBJ2-7; len: 13; abundance: .; d_gene: TRBD1; v_gene: TRBV20-1; CDR3nt: TGCAGTGCTAGAGAAACCTGGGACAGAGAGCAGTACTTC; CDR3aa: CSARETWDREQYF
j_gene: TRBJ2-5; len: 13; abundance: many; d_gene: .; v_gene: TRBV7-9; CDR3nt: TGTGCCAGCAGTGCCCTCCGGGGCGAGACCCAGTACTTC; CDR3aa: CASSALRGETQYF
j_gene: TRBJ2-6; len: 20; abundance: .; d_gene: TRBD2; v_gene: TRBV14; CDR3nt: TGTGCCAGCAGCCAAGACGTGATAAGCGGGGGTAGGGCTGGGGCCAACGTCCTGACTTTC; CDR3aa: CASSQDVISGGRAGANVLTF
j_gene: TRBJ2-3; len: 15; abundance: .; d_gene: TRBD1; v_gene: TRBV7-7; CDR3nt: TGTGCTAGCAGCTCCGGGACAGGGAGATCAGATACGCAGTATTTT; CDR3aa: CASSSGTGRSDTQYF
j_gene: TRBJ2-7; len: 13; abundance: many; d_gene: TRBD1; v_gene: TRBV20-1; CDR3nt: TGCAGTGCTAGGGGACAGGGGCTCGGCGAGCAGTACTTC; CDR3aa: CSARGQGLGEQYF